This T cell receptor (beta chain) derives from a study of blood T cells in healthy people across ages. Study findings and constraints: Fewer expanded clones and more diversity marked long-lived versus aged donors.

Turning to this clonotype: Antigen unknown.

The use of a sample-barcoded 5' primer and a J-beta primer mix characterized a second PCR of roughly 7 to 11 cycles. TCRdb reanalysed the 5' RACE reads using MiXCR and keeps one entry per CDR3 protein. Altogether roughly 570,000 distinct CDR3 sequences are present, roughly a quarter being singletons, with the ten largest covering approximately 18%. The TCR sequence derives from a woman between 65 and 79 years old in good health. Input material: blood.

CDR3 in DNA: TGTGCCAGCAGTGAAGTCGACTCCTCAGGAAGCATTCAGTACTTC. It codes for CASSEVDSSGSIQYF. This chain links TRBV2 with TRBJ2-4, with D unclear. Germline V lookup: CDR1 SNHLY, CDR2 FYNNEI. Trimming shortened V by 1 base and J by 9 bases, and 16 bases separated the two germline ends. The CDR3 runs to 15 residues.